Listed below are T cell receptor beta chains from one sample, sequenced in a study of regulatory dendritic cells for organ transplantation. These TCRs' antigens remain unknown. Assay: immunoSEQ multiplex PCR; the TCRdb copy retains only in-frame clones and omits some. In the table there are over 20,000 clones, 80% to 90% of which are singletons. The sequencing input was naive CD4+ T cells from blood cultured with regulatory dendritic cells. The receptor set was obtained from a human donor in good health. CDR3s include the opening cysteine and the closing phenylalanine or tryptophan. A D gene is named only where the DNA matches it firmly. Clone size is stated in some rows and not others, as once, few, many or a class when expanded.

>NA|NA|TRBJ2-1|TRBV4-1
TGCGCCAGCAGCCAAGATGGACCCGGGGCGGCGCAGTTCTTC
CASSQDGPGAAQFF
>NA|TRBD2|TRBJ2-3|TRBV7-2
TGTGCCAGCAGCTTGGACCCTAGCGGGCTCAGGAGCACAGATACGCAGTATTTT
CASSLDPSGLRSTDTQYF
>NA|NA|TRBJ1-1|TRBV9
TGTGCCAGCAGCGCCGCGGGGAGGGTGACTGAAGCTTTCTTT
CASSAAGRVTEAFF
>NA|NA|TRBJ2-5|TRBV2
TGTGCCAGCAGCCTAGGCTCGGAGACCCAGTACTTC
CASSLGSETQYF
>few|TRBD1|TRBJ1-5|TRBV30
TGTGCCTGGAGTAAAACAGGGGGACAGCCCCAGCATTTT
CAWSKTGGQPQHF
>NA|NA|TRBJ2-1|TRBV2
TGTGCCAGCAGTGAAGGGGCTCAGTCCGATGAGCAGTTCTTC
CASSEGAQSDEQFF
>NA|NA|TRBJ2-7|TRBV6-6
TGTGCCAGCAGCCCCTCCTACGAGCAGTACTTC
CASSPSYEQYF
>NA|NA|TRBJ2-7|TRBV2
TGTGCCAGCAGAAGAACAACACTAGCCTACGAGCAGTACTTC
CASRRTTLAYEQYF
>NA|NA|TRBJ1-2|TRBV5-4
TGTGCCAGCAGCTTCGGGGCGTATACCTATGGCTACACCTTC
CASSFGAYTYGYTF
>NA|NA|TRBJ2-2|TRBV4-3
TGCGCCAGCAGCCAAGATCGACTGGGGGAGCTGTTTTTT
CASSQDRLGELFF